The entry below describes one T cell receptor (beta chain). Its antigen is unknown. This specimen belongs to a study of cytomegalovirus exposure and HLA in healthy donors. Overall study results and limits: The records held CMV serostatus as the only immune exposure information.

PCR employed 60 Vbeta and 13 Jbeta primers. Sequencing used immunoSEQ multiplex PCR; TCRdb keeps in-frame clones, though not all of them. The table includes approximately 91,000 clones, about 89% detected once. Germline CDR1 is MDHEN and CDR2 is SYDVKM. The junction had 8 bases not matched to a gene; V was cut back by 8 bases and J by 5 bases. The length of the CDR3 is 13 residues. The specimen sequenced was PBMCs. V gene TRBV28 combines with J gene TRBJ1-2; 7 bases align to TRBD1. This clonotype was sampled from a man aged 25 to 45 in good health and CMV-seropositive. CDR3 sequence reads: CASWAETGYGYTF. The CDR3 DNA reads TGTGCCAGCTGGGCGGAGACAGGGTATGGCTACACCTTC.